Reported below is one T cell receptor (beta chain). Its antigen remains unidentified. These data belong to a study of monozygotic twins with inflammatory bowel disease. Study-wide findings and caveats: No distinction between different T cell subtypes was possible. IBD patients shared fewer clonotypes with others than healthy twins, especially with disease activity. Twins with IBD were found to have lower TCRbeta diversity (inverse Simpson) than healthy co-twins.

Per the germline V gene, CDR1 is SGHVS and CDR2 is FQNEAQ. The CDR3 sequence is 15 residues long. From the 5' RACE reads, TCRdb lists one entry per CDR3 protein and no DNA. Here the sample table reports about 300,000 distinct CDR3 sequences. The V and J genes are TRBV7-8 and TRBJ2-1; the D gene TCRdb calls, TRBD1, cannot be checked with no DNA. The specimen sequenced was blood. This TCR came from a human donor with ulcerative colitis or Crohn's disease, or a healthy co-twin of an affected twin (not recorded which). The CDR3 sequence is CASSFEGRASNEQFF.